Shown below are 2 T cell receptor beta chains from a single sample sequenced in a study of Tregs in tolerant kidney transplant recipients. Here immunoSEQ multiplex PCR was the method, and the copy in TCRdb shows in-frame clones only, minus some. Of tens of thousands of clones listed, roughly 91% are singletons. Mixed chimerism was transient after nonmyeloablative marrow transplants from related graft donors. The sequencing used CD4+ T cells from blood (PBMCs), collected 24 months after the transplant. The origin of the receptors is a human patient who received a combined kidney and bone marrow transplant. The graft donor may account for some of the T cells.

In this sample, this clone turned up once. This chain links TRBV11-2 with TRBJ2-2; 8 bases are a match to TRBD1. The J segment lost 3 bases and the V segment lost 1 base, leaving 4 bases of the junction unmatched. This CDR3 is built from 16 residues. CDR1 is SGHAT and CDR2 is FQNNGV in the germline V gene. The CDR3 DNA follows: TGTGCCAGCAGCTTAGTCCGGACAGGGTACACCGGGGAGCTGTTTTTT. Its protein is CASSLVRTGYTGELFF.

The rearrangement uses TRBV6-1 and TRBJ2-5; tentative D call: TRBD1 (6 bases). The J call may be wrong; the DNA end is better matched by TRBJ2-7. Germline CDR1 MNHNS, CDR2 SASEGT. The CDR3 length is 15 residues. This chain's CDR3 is CAGSTNPRGSYEQYF. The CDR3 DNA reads TGTGCCGGGTCGACTAACCCCAGGGGCTCCTACGAGCAGTACTTC.